These 14 T cell receptor beta chains were all obtained from the same sample, sequenced in a study of chemoradiotherapy in HPV16-positive cancers. TCRdb's table, derived via immunoSEQ multiplex PCR, lists solely in-frame clones and lacks some. The sample shows thousands of clones, about 90% of them seen only once. Source: blood, taken from a patient who underwent chemoradiotherapy. Every receptor here comes from a human donor with HPV-associated anogenital cancer.

This clone was detected only a few times. V is TRBV28 and J is TRBJ1-6, with D unresolved. CDR1 and CDR2 from the germline V gene are MDHEN and SYDVKM. The CDR3 loop spans 12 amino acids. With 4 bases removed from V and 14 bases from J, the gap between germline ends came to 12 bases. The DNA for the CDR3 is TGTGCCAGCAGTTCCCCCCCCAGGTCCCTCCACTTT. Amino acids: CASSSPPRSLHF.

The rearrangement uses TRBV18 and TRBJ2-3; TRBD2 aligns across 11 bases. With 2 bases clipped from V and 2 bases from J, the junction kept 3 bases outside the gene matches. Germline V gene lookup returns CDR1 KGHSH and CDR2 LQKENI. The CDR3 totals 16 residues. In DNA form, the CDR3 reads TGTGCCAGCTCACCAACTAGCGGGGGTCACACAGATACGCAGTATTTT. Translation: CASSPTSGGHTDTQYF.

The V and J genes are TRBV7-2 and TRBJ2-2; D not certain. The CDR3 sequence is 15 residues long. CDR1 and CDR2 (germline): SGHTA, FQGNSA. Between the trimmed V and J ends, which lost 5 bases and 1 base, there was a span of 11 bases. The CDR3 DNA is TGTGCCAGCAGCCAAAGCCCACAGAACACCGGGGAGCTGTTTTTT. It yields the protein CASSQSPQNTGELFF.

V and J are TRBV18 and TRBJ1-2; perhaps TRBD1 as D (5 bases). CDR1 and CDR2 from the germline V gene are KGHSH and LQKENI. The ends were cut back, 6 bases at V and 4 bases at J, with 12 bases in the middle. This CDR3 region has 13 residues. Written as DNA, the CDR3 is TGTGCCAGCTCTCCGGGGGGTCGCTATGGCTACACCTTC. It is translated as CASSPGGRYGYTF.

The chain links TRBV7-3 to TRBJ2-3, with TRBD2 as a possible D gene (6 bases). V gave up 1 base and J gave up 2 bases, with 10 bases separating them. The CDR3 sequence is 15 residues long. Germline-derived CDR1 and CDR2 are SGHTA and FQGTGA. The CDR3 nucleotides read TGTGCCAGCAGCTTAAGCGGGGTTTCCACAGATACGCAGTATTTT. Protein sequence: CASSLSGVSTDTQYF. The complete variable domain, with remaining parts taken from reference TRBV7-3 and TRBJ2-3, reads GAGVSQTPSNKVTEKGKYVELRCDPISGHTALYWYRQSLGQGPEFLIYFQGTGAADDSGLPNDRFFAVRPEGSVSTLKIQRTERGDSAVYLCASSLSGVSTDTQYFGPGTRLTVL.

The table lists this clone with a count of one. The chain joins TRBV27 to TRBJ2-6; D is perhaps TRBD2 (5 bases). The germline CDR1 and CDR2 sequences are MNHEY and SMNVEV (reference sequence). The CDR3 has 15 residues. Between the trimmed V and J ends, which lost 5 bases and 0 bases, there was a span of 8 bases. The CDR3 nucleotides are TGTGCCAGCAGTGTAACTAGCTCTGGGGCCAACGTCCTGACTTTC. Translated: CASSVTSSGANVLTF. Variable domain in full (rest from reference TRBV27 and TRBJ2-6): EAQVTQNPRYLITVTGKKLTVTCSQNMNHEYMSWYRQDPGLGLRQIYYSMNVEVTDKGDVPEGYKVSRKEKRNFPLILESPSPNQTSLYFCASSVTSSGANVLTFGAGSRLTVL.

The rearrangement links TRBV7-9 to TRBJ2-1; 8 nucleotides agree with TRBD2. CDR3 size: 13 residues. CDR1 and CDR2 from the germline V gene are SEHNR and FQNEAQ (reference sequence). V trimming: 5 bases; J trimming: 14 bases; junction bases outside the gene matches: 11. The chain's CDR3 is CASSALGLELEFF. The CDR3 DNA is TGTGCCAGCAGCGCATTGGGACTAGAACTCGAGTTCTTC.

The chain uses TRBV5-1 and TRBJ1-4; 8 bases agree with TRBD1. The CDR3 runs to 16 residues. Germline V gene data show CDR1 as SGHRS and CDR2 as YFSETQ. V was clipped by 4 bases and J by 3 bases; unmatched bases: 8. The CDR3 protein is CASSVQGVRANEKLFF. In DNA, the CDR3 is TGCGCCAGCAGCGTACAGGGGGTGCGGGCTAATGAAAAACTGTTTTTT.

V is TRBV6-5 and J is TRBJ2-2; D not resolved. V was trimmed by 3 bases and J by 1 base, leaving 9 bases between them. This CDR3 has 15 amino acids. Per germline, CDR1 MNHEY and CDR2 SVGAGI. CDR3 DNA sequence: TGTGCCAGCAGTTATAACAGAAAGAACACCGGGGAGCTGTTTTTT. Protein: CASSYNRKNTGELFF.

The chain links TRBV5-6 to TRBJ1-1; 9 bases are a match to TRBD1. Germline lookup yields CDR1 SGHDT and CDR2 YYEEEE. With 8 bases clipped from V and 1 base from J, the junction kept 3 bases outside the gene matches. This CDR3 region has 13 residues. CDR3: CASGDRANTEAFF. The CDR3 DNA reads as TGTGCCAGTGGGGACAGGGCGAACACTGAAGCTTTCTTT.

Worth noting for this clone: The sample holds other DNA sequences that translate to the same CDR3. The chain recombines TRBV28 with TRBJ1-1; D ambiguous. Germline CDR1 reads MDHEN; CDR2 reads SYDVKM. Deletions cut 5 bases from V and 2 bases from J, with 9 bases between. This CDR3 has 13 residues. CDR3: CASSPTANTEAFF. CDR3 DNA sequence: TGTGCCAGCAGTCCTACAGCTAACACTGAAGCTTTCTTT.

The V call is TRBV7-3, the J call TRBJ2-6; 12 nucleotides line up with TRBD1. V shed 3 bases and J 4 bases; nucleotides not matched to a gene: 7. The length of the CDR3 is 18 residues. CDR1 SGHTA and CDR2 FQGTGA come from the germline V gene. CDR3 residues: CASSFGTGGAPGANVLTF. The CDR3 DNA is TGTGCCAGCAGCTTCGGGACAGGGGGCGCACCGGGGGCCAACGTCCTGACTTTC. Together with reference TRBV7-3 and TRBJ2-6, the CDR3 gives the full variable domain: GAGVSQTPSNKVTEKGKYVELRCDPISGHTALYWYRQSLGQGPEFLIYFQGTGAADDSGLPNDRFFAVRPEGSVSTLKIQRTERGDSAVYLCASSFGTGGAPGANVLTFGAGSRLTVL.

The chain has TRBV5-8 and TRBJ1-1; D is perhaps TRBD1 (6 bases). Trimming cost V 1 base and J 5 bases, with 9 bases left between them. The V gene's germline CDR1 is SGHTS and CDR2 YDEGEE. The CDR3 length is 13 residues. CDR3 bases: TGTGCCAGCAGCTTGATTAGGGGGACTGAAGCTTTCTTT. Translation: CASSLIRGTEAFF.

The table lists this clone with a count of one. The chain combines TRBV4-2 with TRBJ1-2; 10 nucleotides align to TRBD1. The CDR3 loop spans 21 amino acids. Trimming took 1 base from V and 3 from J; bases not matched to a gene: 20. Germline V lookup: CDR1 LGHNA, CDR2 YNFKEQ. CDR3 DNA: TGTGCCAGCAGCCAAGGTTTCGGCGGGACAGGGGTTGAAGGGATTCACTATGGCTACACCTTC. Its protein product is CASSQGFGGTGVEGIHYGYTF.